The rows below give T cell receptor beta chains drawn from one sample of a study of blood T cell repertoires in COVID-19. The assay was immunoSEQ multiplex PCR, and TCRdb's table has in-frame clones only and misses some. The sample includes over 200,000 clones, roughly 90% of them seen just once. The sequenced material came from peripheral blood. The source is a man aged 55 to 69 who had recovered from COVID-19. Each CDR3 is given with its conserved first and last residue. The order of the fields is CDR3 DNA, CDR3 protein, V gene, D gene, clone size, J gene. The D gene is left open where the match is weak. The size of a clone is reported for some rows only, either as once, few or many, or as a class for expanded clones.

CDR3nt: TGCGCCAGCACCCGGACAGCCGATTCACCCCTCCACTTT
CDR3aa: CASTRTADSPLHF
v_gene: TRBV10-2
d_gene: .
abundance: .
j_gene: TRBJ1-6

CDR3nt: TGCGCCAGCAGCGTACGGGACAGGGAAGGCGAGCAGTACTTC
CDR3aa: CASSVRDREGEQYF
v_gene: TRBV5-1
d_gene: TRBD1
abundance: .
j_gene: TRBJ2-7

CDR3nt: TGTGCCAGCAGTCCCAGCGGCAATCAGCCCCAGCATTTT
CDR3aa: CASSPSGNQPQHF
v_gene: TRBV6-5
d_gene: .
abundance: .
j_gene: TRBJ1-5

CDR3nt: TGTGCCAGCAACCCCCTCGAGACAGGACTGTATACGCAGTATTTT
CDR3aa: CASNPLETGLYTQYF
v_gene: TRBV11-2
d_gene: .
abundance: .
j_gene: TRBJ2-3

CDR3nt: TGTGCCAGCAGCCCGACCGGACAGGGGATGTTTGGCTACACCTTC
CDR3aa: CASSPTGQGMFGYTF
v_gene: TRBV9
d_gene: TRBD1
abundance: .
j_gene: TRBJ1-2

CDR3nt: TGTGCCAGCAGCTTAGTCAGGTTCACCGGGGAGCTGTTTTTT
CDR3aa: CASSLVRFTGELFF
v_gene: TRBV7-2
d_gene: .
abundance: .
j_gene: TRBJ2-2

CDR3nt: TGTGCCAGCAGCCTGAAAACATACAATGAGCAGTTCTTC
CDR3aa: CASSLKTYNEQFF
v_gene: TRBV5-6
d_gene: .
abundance: once
j_gene: TRBJ2-1

CDR3nt: TGTGCCTGGAGTACCGGGACACTCACCGGGGAGCTGTTTTTT
CDR3aa: CAWSTGTLTGELFF
v_gene: TRBV30
d_gene: .
abundance: .
j_gene: TRBJ2-2

CDR3nt: TGCGCCAGCAGCAATAGCGGGGGGGCCTACGAGCAGTACTTC
CDR3aa: CASSNSGGAYEQYF
v_gene: TRBV5-1
d_gene: TRBD2
abundance: .
j_gene: TRBJ2-7

CDR3nt: TGTGCCAGCAGCTCCACCGGTAATGAAAAACTGTTTTTT
CDR3aa: CASSSTGNEKLFF
v_gene: TRBV11-2
d_gene: .
abundance: .
j_gene: TRBJ1-4

CDR3nt: TGTGCCAGCAGCCTCCGGGACAGGACCATCTTC
CDR3aa: CASSLRDRTIF
v_gene: TRBV11-2
d_gene: TRBD1
abundance: .
j_gene: TRBJ1-2

CDR3nt: TGTGCCAGCAGCCAAGTCGGAGCGGGGGGTAGCACAGATACGCAGTATTTT
CDR3aa: CASSQVGAGGSTDTQYF
v_gene: TRBV4-2
d_gene: TRBD2
abundance: .
j_gene: TRBJ2-3

CDR3nt: TGTGCCAGCAGCTTGGGGGCCGAGCAGTACTTC
CDR3aa: CASSLGAEQYF
v_gene: TRBV5-6
d_gene: .
abundance: .
j_gene: TRBJ2-7

CDR3nt: TGTGCCAGCAGCCGGGACAGGGGCGCAACCTACGAGCAGTACTTC
CDR3aa: CASSRDRGATYEQYF
v_gene: TRBV14
d_gene: TRBD1
abundance: .
j_gene: TRBJ2-7

CDR3nt: TGTGCCAGCAGCCCCGGGGGGACAGGGGTTTACGAGCAGTACTTC
CDR3aa: CASSPGGTGVYEQYF
v_gene: TRBV9
d_gene: TRBD1
abundance: .
j_gene: TRBJ2-7

CDR3nt: TGTGCCAGCAGCTATGCAGGACAGGGTTCGTTACGTACTGAAGCTTTCTTT
CDR3aa: CASSYAGQGSLRTEAFF
v_gene: TRBV7-8
d_gene: TRBD1
abundance: .
j_gene: TRBJ1-1

CDR3nt: TGCGCCAGCAGTGATTTCTTGGGACAGTCCAATTCACCCCTCCACTTT
CDR3aa: CASSDFLGQSNSPLHF
v_gene: TRBV10-2
d_gene: TRBD1
abundance: once
j_gene: TRBJ1-6

CDR3nt: TGTGCCAGCAGCCAGCAGGACAGGGCGGGGACTGAAGCTTTCTTT
CDR3aa: CASSQQDRAGTEAFF
v_gene: TRBV4-2
d_gene: TRBD1
abundance: .
j_gene: TRBJ1-1

CDR3nt: TGTGCCAGCAGCGAATGGGACAGAGGTAATCAGCCCCAGCATTTT
CDR3aa: CASSEWDRGNQPQHF
v_gene: TRBV21-1
d_gene: .
abundance: .
j_gene: TRBJ1-5